The 11 T cell receptor beta chains below were found in one sample sequenced in a study of long-term antiretroviral therapy in people with HIV. A v3.0 immunoSEQ assay was performed at survey level. Sequenced by immunoSEQ multiplex PCR; TCRdb stores in-frame clones only, minus some. The repertoire consists of some 20,000 clones, with 86% occurring once and the leading ten covering over 9.5%. The sample here was unsorted PBMCs, taken 0.5 years after starting antiretroviral therapy. These receptors were taken from a man aged 35 to 55 with HIV.

The rearrangement links TRBV18 to TRBJ2-2; 7 bases are shared with TRBD1. V was pared by 1 base and J by 4 bases, with 3 bases of the junction left unmatched. The CDR3 extends over 15 amino acids. The germline V gene has CDR1 KGHSH and CDR2 LQKENI. The CDR3 bases are TGTGCCAGCTCACCACGGGACAGCCCCACCGGGGAGCTGTTTTTT. The encoded protein is CASSPRDSPTGELFF.

This clone was counted a single time. The genes are TRBV6-6 and TRBJ2-2; D remains ambiguous. From germline, CDR1 is MNHNY and CDR2 SVGAGI (reference sequence). This CDR3 contains 15 residues. The germline V and J ends were trimmed by 2 bases and 4 bases, with 11 bases remaining between them. This CDR3 is CASSYAPAITGELFF. As DNA, the CDR3 is TGTGCCAGCAGTTACGCTCCAGCCATCACCGGGGAGCTGTTTTTT.

CDR3 amino acids: CASSILNTEAFF. CDR3 DNA: TGTGCCAGTAGTATATTGAACACTGAAGCTTTCTTT. The chain recombines TRBV19 with TRBJ1-1; the D is unclear. CDR1 and CDR2 (germline): LNHDA, SQIVND (reference sequence). Trimming left V 2 bases short and J 0 bases short, with 1 base between. This CDR3 spans 12 amino acids. The full variable domain, in which reference TRBV19 and TRBJ1-1 provide the parts outside the CDR3, is DGGITQSPKYLFRKEGQNVTLSCEQNLNHDAMYWYRQDPGQGLRLIYYSQIVNDFQKGDIAEGYSVSREKKESFPLTVTSAQKNPTAFYLCASSILNTEAFFGQGTRLTVV.

The chain carries TRBV15 and TRBJ1-4; D is unclear. Germline-derived CDR1 and CDR2 are LNHNV and YYDKDF (reference sequence). Trimming cost V 4 bases and J 5 bases, with 11 bases left between them. CDR3 size: 14 residues. CDR3 coding DNA: TGTGCCACCAGCATTCACCGAGGGAATGAAAAACTGTTTTTT. Translation: CATSIHRGNEKLFF.

This clone rates as medium-sized (0.01 to 0.1%). The gene calls are TRBV5-5 and TRBJ1-3; 8 bases match TRBD1. The germline gives CDR1 SGHKS, CDR2 YYEKEE (reference sequence). The CDR3 has 15 amino acids. V lost 4 bases to trimming and J lost 8 bases; unmatched junction nucleotides: 11. CDR3 sequence: CASSPRDRSVDTIYF. The CDR3 DNA is TGTGCCAGCAGCCCCCGGGACAGGTCGGTAGACACCATATATTTT.

This chain joins TRBV7-2 and TRBJ1-1; 9 nucleotides match TRBD1. Losses at the gene ends were 8 bases for V and 4 bases for J; bases not matched to a gene: 8. CDR1 is SGHTA, CDR2 FQGNSA, per germline. There are 14 residues in the CDR3. The chain's CDR3 is CASGPGQGRTEAFF. CDR3 bases: TGTGCCAGCGGCCCGGGACAGGGTCGCACTGAAGCTTTCTTT.

The chain joins TRBV18 to TRBJ2-7; possibly TRBD2 for D (5 bases). CDR1 and CDR2 from the germline V gene are KGHSH and LQKENI. V was pared by 0 bases and J by 1 base, with 7 bases between. The CDR3 consists of 14 residues. The CDR3 coding sequence is TGTGCCAGCTCACCACCAGGGAGATCCTACGAGCAGTACTTC. Residues: CASSPPGRSYEQYF.

The V call is TRBV5-1, the J call TRBJ2-2; no reliable D call. V lost 0 bases and J 7 bases, leaving 13 bases between the germline ends. In germline, CDR1 is SGHRS, CDR2 YFSETQ. This CDR3 is built from 15 residues. The CDR3 DNA reads as TGCGCCAGCAGCTTGGACGAACGGGCTAGCGGGGAGCTGTTTTTT. It yields the protein CASSLDERASGELFF.

Here the CDR3 DNA reads TGTGCCAGCAGCTTAGCGCGGACTAGCGGGAGGGTATACGAGCAGTACTTC. This encodes CASSLARTSGRVYEQYF. The chain carries TRBV7-8 and TRBJ2-7, with TRBD2 identical over 15 bases. J lost 4 bases, V lost 0 bases, and 4 bases had no gene match. The germline V gene encodes CDR1 SGHVS and CDR2 FQNEAQ. The CDR3 spans 17 residues.

V and J are TRBV5-4 and TRBJ2-1; D is undetermined. The CDR3 covers 14 residues. The germline V gene has CDR1 SGHNT and CDR2 YYREEE (reference sequence). V lost 2 bases and J lost 4, with 10 bases in between. The CDR3 region is CASSLDTAYNEQFF. The CDR3 bases are TGTGCCAGCAGCTTAGATACCGCGTACAATGAGCAGTTCTTC.

The rearrangement joins TRBV7-8 to TRBJ2-7; D may be TRBD2 (6 bases). Germline V gene lookup returns CDR1 SGHVS and CDR2 FQNEAQ. This CDR3 comprises 15 residues. V lost 5 bases to trimming and J lost 2 bases, with 16 bases between them. CDR3 bases: TGTGCCAGCAGCCGGGGTCGGGGGATCACCTACGAGCAGTACTTC. It is translated as CASSRGRGITYEQYF. Variable domain in full (rest from reference TRBV7-8 and TRBJ2-7): GAGVSQSPRYKVAKRGQDVALRCDPISGHVSLFWYQQALGQGPEFLTYFQNEAQLDKSGLPSDRFFAERPEGSVSTLKIQRTQQEDSAVYLCASSRGRGITYEQYFGPGTRLTVT.